One and the same sample provided the 24 T cell receptor beta chains below, sequenced in a study of T-cell reconstitution after alpha-beta-depleted transplantation in children. It was with unique molecular identifiers that the TCRbeta library was prepared. TCRdb reanalysed the PCR reads using MiXCR and keeps one entry per CDR3 protein. The profile shows about 540,000 distinct CDR3 sequences, approximately 20% of them singletons. The input for sequencing was PBMCs from the stem cell graft donor, taken from the stem cell graft. The receptors stem from a human donor who donated a stem cell graft to a child with acute lymphoblastic leukemia.

This clonotype was observed at least ten times. This chain connects TRBV7-9 to TRBJ1-6; 8 bases line up with TRBD1. The CDR3 sequence is 15 residues long. Unmatched junction bases numbered 1, after V lost 3 bases and J lost 3 bases. CDR1 is SEHNR, CDR2 FQNEAQ, per germline (reference sequence). The CDR3 loop reads CASSLTGDYNSPLHF. In DNA, the CDR3 is TGTGCCAGCAGCTTGACAGGGGACTATAATTCACCCCTCCACTTT. The whole variable domain, remainder taken from reference TRBV7-9 and TRBJ1-6, is DTGVSQNPRHKITKRGQNVTFRCDPISEHNRLYWYRQTLGQGPEFLTYFQNEAQLEKSRLLSDRFSAERPKGSFSTLEIQRTEQGDSAMYLCASSLTGDYNSPLHFGNGTRLTVT.

This clonotype appeared a few times. This rearrangement joins TRBV4-1 to TRBJ1-3; a weak D match, TRBD1 (6 bases). The CDR3 consists of 13 residues. CDR1 is MGHRA, CDR2 YSYEKL, per germline. Trimming removed 1 base from V and 7 bases from J, with 8 bases in between. The CDR3 coding sequence is TGCGCCAGCAGCCAAGTCCAGGGGAACACCATATATTTT. Its translation: CASSQVQGNTIYF.

This clonotype was found a few times. The rearrangement joins TRBV4-1 to TRBJ2-7; 10 nucleotides align to TRBD1. This CDR3 contains 16 residues. Germline V gives CDR1 MGHRA, CDR2 YSYEKL. The V gene end was trimmed by 4 bases and the J gene end by 4 bases; junction bases not matched to a gene: 10. The CDR3 protein is CASSLRRDRGLYEQYF. The CDR3 DNA is TGCGCCAGCAGCCTACGCCGGGACAGGGGTTTGTACGAGCAGTACTTC.

The CDR3, as DNA: TGTGCCAGCACCCCAGGACAGGGGGCTCCTTACGAGCAGTACTTC. Translating gives CASTPGQGAPYEQYF. The J gene is TRBJ2-7, the V gene TRBV28, with 11 nucleotides matching TRBD1. CDR1 and CDR2 (germline): MDHEN, SYDVKM. J gave up 4 bases and V 7 bases, and 9 bases lay outside the gene matches. The CDR3 runs 15 residues.

The chain has TRBV7-8 and TRBJ2-3, with 8 bases fitting TRBD2. Germline-derived CDR1 and CDR2 are SGHVS and FQNEAQ. This CDR3 is built from 16 residues. Trimming removed 2 bases from V and 4 bases from J; junction bases left unmatched: 8. Here the CDR3 reads CASSLRAGGGPDTQYF. Written as DNA, the CDR3 is TGTGCCAGCAGCTTAAGGGCGGGAGGTGGGCCAGATACGCAGTATTTT.

This chain connects TRBV18 to TRBJ1-2; TRBD1 agrees at 9 bases. CDR1 is KGHSH, CDR2 LQKENI, per germline. This CDR3 has 15 amino acids. V shed 5 bases, J shed 4 bases, and the junction held 8 bases outside the gene matches. In nucleotides, the CDR3 is TGTGCCAGCTCAACGGGACAGGGTAATGGCTATGGCTACACCTTC. Its protein product is CASSTGQGNGYGYTF.

This clonotype was detected ten times or more. The chain couples TRBV5-5 to TRBJ2-7, with D hard to call. This CDR3 contains 13 residues. Trimming pared 3 bases from V and 2 bases from J, leaving 9 bases between. Germline V CDR1 and CDR2: SGHKS, YYEKEE (reference sequence). The chain's CDR3 is CASSYGRAYEQYF. The CDR3 nucleotides read TGTGCCAGCAGCTACGGACGGGCCTACGAGCAGTACTTC.

This clonotype was counted between two and nine times. The chain joins TRBV12-3 or TRBV12-4 to TRBJ2-4, with TRBD2 matching 15 bases. The ends lost 6 bases at V and 4 bases at J; junction bases unmatched: 7. The CDR3 totals 17 residues. The CDR3 nucleotides read TGTGCCAGCAGCCATAGGACTAGCGGGAGGGCTAAAAACATTCAGTACTTC. This translates into CASSHRTSGRAKNIQYF.

The V gene is TRBV11-2, the J gene TRBJ2-5; D possibly uses TRBD1 or TRBD2 (5 bases each). V shed 4 bases and J shed 5 bases, with 20 bases lying between them. This CDR3 region has 16 residues. CDR1 and CDR2 (germline): SGHAT, FQNNGV. The CDR3 coding sequence is TGTGCCAGCAGCTCCCGGGACCCAACGAGGGAGGAGACCCAGTACTTC. Its protein product is CASSSRDPTREETQYF.

The chain carries TRBV6-1 and TRBJ1-5; unclear D gene. With 8 bases removed from V and 4 bases from J, the gap between germline ends came to 12 bases. CDR1 and CDR2 from the germline V gene are MNHNS and SASEGT. The CDR3 is 13 residues long. The CDR3 bases are TGTGCCAGCCATACCGACCTTAATCAGCCCCAGCATTTT. As protein: CASHTDLNQPQHF.

This chain uses TRBV5-3 with TRBJ1-1, with TRBD1 as a possible D gene (6 bases). TRBV5-3 is known as an ORF, though its function is uncertain. CDR3 length equals 13 residues. Between the trimmed V and J ends, which lost 4 bases and 7 bases, there was a span of 14 bases. In DNA, the CDR3 is TGTGCCAGAAGCCGGACAGCCTGGGTTGAAGCTTTCTTT. Its translation is CARSRTAWVEAFF.

The J gene is TRBJ2-7, the V gene TRBV9; D may match TRBD1 or TRBD2 (6 bases each). Germline lookup yields CDR1 SGDLS and CDR2 YYNGEE. Trimming stripped 0 bases from V and 2 bases from J, with 15 bases between. The CDR3 consists of 16 residues. The CDR3 nucleotides read TGTGCCAGCAGCGTAGCTATAGGGGGGCCCCCCTACGAGCAGTACTTC. It specifies CASSVAIGGPPYEQYF.

There are a few counts of this clonotype. This chain uses TRBV11-1 with TRBJ2-7; D is ambiguous. V gave up 6 bases and J gave up 2 bases, with 14 bases separating them. From germline, CDR1 is SGHAT and CDR2 FQDESV (reference sequence). This CDR3 has 14 amino acids. The CDR3 is CASRRTPSPYEQYF. The DNA for the CDR3 is TGTGCCAGCAGGCGTACACCGTCTCCCTACGAGCAGTACTTC.

The chain combines TRBV29-1 with TRBJ1-2; 10 bases align to TRBD1. Germline V gives CDR1 SQVTM, CDR2 ANQGSEA. This CDR3 spans 13 amino acids. V lost 7 bases and J lost 7; bases outside the gene matches: 9. CDR3 sequence: CSGAGTGEFGYTF. The CDR3 bases are TGCAGCGGGGCCGGGACAGGGGAGTTTGGCTACACCTTC.

The chain carries TRBV20-1 and TRBJ2-7; D remains ambiguous. The length of the CDR3 is 14 residues. V was pared by 1 base and J by 2 bases, with 12 bases between. The germline CDR1 and CDR2 sequences are DFQATT and SNEGSKA (reference sequence). The CDR3: CSARVGATTYEQYF. CDR3 bases: TGCAGTGCTAGAGTCGGAGCCACGACCTACGAGCAGTACTTC.

There are a few counts of this clonotype. J is TRBJ2-5 and V is TRBV18; D not resolved. Looked up from germline, CDR1 is KGHSH and CDR2 is LQKENI. Deletions cut 3 bases from V and 3 bases from J, with 14 bases between. There are 15 residues in the CDR3. The CDR3 nucleotides read TGTGCCAGCTCACCCCGGACGACCGTAAAAGAGACCCAGTACTTC. It yields the protein CASSPRTTVKETQYF.

This clonotype was seen a few times. The gene calls are TRBV12-3 or TRBV12-4 and TRBJ2-3; D is possibly TRBD2 (6 bases). The V end was cut by 4 bases, the J end by 5 bases, with 13 bases between. The CDR3 length is 14 residues. CDR3 coding DNA: TGTGCCAGCAGTTGGACGGGAGCGGGAGATACGCAGTATTTT. Its translation is CASSWTGAGDTQYF.

The V and J genes are TRBV27 and TRBJ1-1; D is possibly TRBD1 (5 bases). The CDR3 totals 14 residues. Germline CDR1 is MNHEY and CDR2 is SMNVEV (reference sequence). V was shortened by 4 bases and J by 5 bases, with 14 bases between the two germline ends. CDR3 amino acids: CASSYQQGRTEAFF. The CDR3 DNA is TGTGCCAGCAGTTACCAGCAGGGTAGGACTGAAGCTTTCTTT.

This clonotype was picked up a small number of times. In DNA, the CDR3 is TGCGCCAGCAGCCCATCGGGGGCGGGATTAGAAAAACTGTTTTTT. Translation gives CASSPSGAGLEKLFF. The V call is TRBV5-1, the J call TRBJ1-4; perhaps TRBD1 as D (6 bases). Germline V lookup: CDR1 SGHRS, CDR2 YFSETQ. Trimming took off 4 bases at V and 8 bases at J, with 18 bases between the two ends. The CDR3 runs to 15 residues.

The chain employs TRBV29-1 and TRBJ2-2; D gene ambiguous. V dropped 3 bases and J dropped 3 bases, with 8 bases sitting between them. The CDR3 totals 13 residues. Germline CDR1 SQVTM, CDR2 ANQGSEA. CDR3 coding DNA: TGCAGCGTTGATTATTTCCACACCGGGGAGCTGTTTTTT. Translation: CSVDYFHTGELFF.

There are a few counts of this clonotype. This rearrangement joins TRBV20-1 to TRBJ2-1; 7 nucleotides agree with TRBD1. The J segment lost 5 bases and the V segment lost 6 bases, leaving 4 bases of the junction unmatched. CDR1 is DFQATT and CDR2 is SNEGSKA in the germline V gene (reference sequence). The CDR3 runs 12 residues. CDR3 coding DNA: TGCAGTGCCGACAGGGTGCACAATGAGCAGTTCTTC. Its translation is CSADRVHNEQFF.

The V and J genes are TRBV6-1 and TRBJ1-2; D remains ambiguous. Trimming cost V 7 bases and J 4 bases, with 19 bases left between them. The CDR3 totals 15 residues. In germline, CDR1 is MNHNS, CDR2 SASEGT. The DNA of the CDR3 is TGTGCCAGCATGGTACGGGAGGGCAGCATCTATGGCTACACCTTC. Amino acids: CASMVREGSIYGYTF.

V is TRBV7-9 and J is TRBJ1-1; 8 bases fit TRBD1. The germline V gene encodes CDR1 SEHNR and CDR2 FQNEAQ (reference sequence). This CDR3 is built from 17 residues. Germline trimming cut 5 bases from V and 0 bases from J; bases unmatched to any gene: 11. The chain's CDR3 is CASSQDRAGPMNTEAFF. As DNA, the CDR3 is TGTGCCAGCAGCCAGGACAGGGCAGGACCGATGAACACTGAAGCTTTCTTT.

This clonotype was found a few times. The chain couples TRBV6-9 to TRBJ1-3; D might be TRBD1 (5 bases). CDR3 length equals 19 residues. CDR1 is MNHGY and CDR2 is SVAAGI in the germline V gene. Trimming took 2 bases from V and 0 from J, leaving 20 bases between them. DNA for the CDR3: TGTGCCAGCAGTTATGGCCCCATGTACAGGACACGCTCTGGAAACACCATATATTTT. Residues: CASSYGPMYRTRSGNTIYF.